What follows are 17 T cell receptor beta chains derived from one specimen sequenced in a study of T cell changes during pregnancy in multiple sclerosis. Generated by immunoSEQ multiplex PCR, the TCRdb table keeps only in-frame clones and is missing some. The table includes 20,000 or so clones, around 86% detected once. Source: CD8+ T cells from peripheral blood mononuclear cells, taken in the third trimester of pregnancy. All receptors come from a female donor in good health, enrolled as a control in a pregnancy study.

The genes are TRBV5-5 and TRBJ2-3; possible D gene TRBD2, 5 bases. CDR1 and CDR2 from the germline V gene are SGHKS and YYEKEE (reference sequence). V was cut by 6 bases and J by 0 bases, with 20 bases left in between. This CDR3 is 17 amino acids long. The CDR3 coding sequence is TGTGCCAGCAACCGCGGGCTCCAGAGGGCGAGCACAGATACGCAGTATTTT. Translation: CASNRGLQRASTDTQYF.

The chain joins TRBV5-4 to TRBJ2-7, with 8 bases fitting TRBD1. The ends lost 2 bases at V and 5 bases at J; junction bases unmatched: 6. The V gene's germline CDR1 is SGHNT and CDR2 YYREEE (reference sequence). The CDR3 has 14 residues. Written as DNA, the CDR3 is TGTGCCAGCAGCTTCAGGGGGCGGGTGGACGAGCAGTACTTC. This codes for CASSFRGRVDEQYF.

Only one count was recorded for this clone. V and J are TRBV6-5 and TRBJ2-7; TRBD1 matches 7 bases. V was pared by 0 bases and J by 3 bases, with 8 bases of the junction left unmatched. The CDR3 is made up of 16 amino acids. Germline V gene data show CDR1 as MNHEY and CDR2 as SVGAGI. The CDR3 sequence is CASSYSQSGGYYEQYF. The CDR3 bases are TGTGCCAGCAGTTACTCACAATCAGGGGGATACTACGAGCAGTACTTC.

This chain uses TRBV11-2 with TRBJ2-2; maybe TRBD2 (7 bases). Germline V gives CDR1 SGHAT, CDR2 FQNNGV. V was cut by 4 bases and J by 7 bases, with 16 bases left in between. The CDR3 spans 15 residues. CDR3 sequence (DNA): TGTGCCAGCAGCTCACCGGGGGGAGGGGGCGGGGAGCTGTTTTTT. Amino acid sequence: CASSSPGGGGGELFF.

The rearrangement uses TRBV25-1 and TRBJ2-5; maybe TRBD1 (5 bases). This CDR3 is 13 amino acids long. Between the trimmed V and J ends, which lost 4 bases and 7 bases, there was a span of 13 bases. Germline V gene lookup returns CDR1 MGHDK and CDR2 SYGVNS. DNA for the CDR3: TGTGCCAGCAGTGCTTGGGCAGGGTGGACCCAGTACTTC. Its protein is CASSAWAGWTQYF.

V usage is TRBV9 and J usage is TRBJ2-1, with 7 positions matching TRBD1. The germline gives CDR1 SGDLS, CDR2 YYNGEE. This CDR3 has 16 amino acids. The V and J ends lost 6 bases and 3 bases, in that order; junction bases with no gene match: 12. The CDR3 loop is CASTPFGQVNYNEQFF. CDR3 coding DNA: TGTGCCAGCACCCCCTTCGGACAGGTAAACTACAATGAGCAGTTCTTC.

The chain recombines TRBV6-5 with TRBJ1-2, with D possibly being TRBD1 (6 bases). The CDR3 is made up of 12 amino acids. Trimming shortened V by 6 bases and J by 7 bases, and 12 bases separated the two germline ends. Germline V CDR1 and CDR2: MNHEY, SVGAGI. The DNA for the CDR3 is TGTGCCAGCAGCCTGACAGGAAGTGGCTACACCTTC. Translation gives CASSLTGSGYTF.

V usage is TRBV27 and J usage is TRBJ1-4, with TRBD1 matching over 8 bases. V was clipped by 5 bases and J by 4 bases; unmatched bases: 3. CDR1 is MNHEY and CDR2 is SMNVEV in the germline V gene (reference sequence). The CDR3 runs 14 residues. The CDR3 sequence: CASSPGTGNEKLFF. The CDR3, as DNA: TGTGCCAGCAGTCCCGGGACAGGTAATGAAAAACTGTTTTTT.

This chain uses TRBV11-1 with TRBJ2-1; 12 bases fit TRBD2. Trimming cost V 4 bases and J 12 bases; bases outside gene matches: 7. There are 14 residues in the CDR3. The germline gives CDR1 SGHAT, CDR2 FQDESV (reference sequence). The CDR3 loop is CASSSSGGALWQFF. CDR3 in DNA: TGTGCCAGCAGCTCTAGCGGGGGGGCGTTATGGCAGTTCTTC.

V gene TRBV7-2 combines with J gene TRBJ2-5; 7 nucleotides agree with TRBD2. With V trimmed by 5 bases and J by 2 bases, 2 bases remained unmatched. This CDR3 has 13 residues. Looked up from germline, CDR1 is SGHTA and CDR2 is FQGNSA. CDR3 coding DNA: TGTGCCAGCAGCACGGGACTACAAGAGACCCAGTACTTC. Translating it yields CASSTGLQETQYF.

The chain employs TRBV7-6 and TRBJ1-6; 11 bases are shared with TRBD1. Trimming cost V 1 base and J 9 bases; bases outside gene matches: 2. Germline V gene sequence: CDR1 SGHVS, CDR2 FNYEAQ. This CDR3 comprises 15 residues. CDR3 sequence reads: CASSLGTGGGSPLHF. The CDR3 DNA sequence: TGTGCCAGCAGCTTAGGGACAGGGGGCGGTTCACCCCTCCACTTT. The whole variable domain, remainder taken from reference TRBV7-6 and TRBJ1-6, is GAGVSQSPRYKVTKRGQDVALRCDPISGHVSLYWYRQALGQGPEFLTYFNYEAQQDKSGLPNDRFSAERPEGSISTLTIQRTEQRDSAMYRCASSLGTGGGSPLHFGNGTRLTVT.

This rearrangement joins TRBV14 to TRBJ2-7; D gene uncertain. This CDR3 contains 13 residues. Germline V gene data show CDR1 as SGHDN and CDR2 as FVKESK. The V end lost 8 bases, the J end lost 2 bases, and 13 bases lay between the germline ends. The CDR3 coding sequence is TGTGCCAGCTCGGCAGGTCCCCCCTACGAGCAGTACTTC. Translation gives CASSAGPPYEQYF.

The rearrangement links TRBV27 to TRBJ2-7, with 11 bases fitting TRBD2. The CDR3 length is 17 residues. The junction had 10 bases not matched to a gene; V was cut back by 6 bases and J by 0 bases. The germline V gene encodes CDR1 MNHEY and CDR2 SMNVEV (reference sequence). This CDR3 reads CASRASGLAGGSYEQYF. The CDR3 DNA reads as TGTGCCAGCAGGGCCAGCGGACTAGCGGGCGGCTCCTACGAGCAGTACTTC.

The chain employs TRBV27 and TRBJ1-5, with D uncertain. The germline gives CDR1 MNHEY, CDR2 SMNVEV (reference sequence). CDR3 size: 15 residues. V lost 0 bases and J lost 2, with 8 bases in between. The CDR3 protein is CASSLSAEGNQPQHF. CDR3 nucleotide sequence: TGTGCCAGCAGTTTATCGGCGGAAGGCAATCAGCCCCAGCATTTT.

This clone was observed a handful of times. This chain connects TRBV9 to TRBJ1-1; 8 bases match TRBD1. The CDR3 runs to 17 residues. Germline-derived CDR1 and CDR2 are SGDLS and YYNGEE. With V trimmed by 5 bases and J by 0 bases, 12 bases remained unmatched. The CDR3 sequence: CASSSGAGGDMNTEAFF. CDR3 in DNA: TGTGCCAGCAGTTCCGGGGCAGGGGGCGACATGAACACTGAAGCTTTCTTT. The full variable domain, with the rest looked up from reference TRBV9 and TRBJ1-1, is DSGVTQTPKHLITATGQRVTLRCSPRSGDLSVYWYQQSLDQGLQFLIQYYNGEERAKGNILERFSAQQFPDLHSELNLSSLELGDSALYFCASSSGAGGDMNTEAFFGQGTRLTVV.

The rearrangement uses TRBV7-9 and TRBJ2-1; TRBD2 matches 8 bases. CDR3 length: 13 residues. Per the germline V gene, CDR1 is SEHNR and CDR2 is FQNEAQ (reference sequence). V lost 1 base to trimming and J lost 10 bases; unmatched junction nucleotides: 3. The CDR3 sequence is CASSLGRGGEQFF. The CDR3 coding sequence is TGTGCCAGCAGCTTAGGACGCGGGGGGGAGCAGTTCTTC.

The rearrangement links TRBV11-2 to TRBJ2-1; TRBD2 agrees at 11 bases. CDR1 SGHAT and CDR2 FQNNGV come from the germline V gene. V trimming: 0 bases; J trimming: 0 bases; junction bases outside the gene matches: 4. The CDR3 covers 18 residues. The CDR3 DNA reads TGTGCCAGCAGCTTAGACCATAGCGGGGGGGTCTCCTACAATGAGCAGTTCTTC. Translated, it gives CASSLDHSGGVSYNEQFF.